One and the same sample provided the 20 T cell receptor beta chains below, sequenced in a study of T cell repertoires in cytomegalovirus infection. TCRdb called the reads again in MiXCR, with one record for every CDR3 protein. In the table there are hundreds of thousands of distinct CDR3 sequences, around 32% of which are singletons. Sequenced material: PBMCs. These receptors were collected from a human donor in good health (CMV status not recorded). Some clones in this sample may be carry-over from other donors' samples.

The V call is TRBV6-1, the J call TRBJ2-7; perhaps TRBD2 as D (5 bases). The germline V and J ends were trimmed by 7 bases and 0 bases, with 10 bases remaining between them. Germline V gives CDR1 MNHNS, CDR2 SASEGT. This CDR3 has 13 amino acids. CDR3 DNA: TGTGCCAGCATAGGACTTAGCTCCTACGAGCAGTACTTC. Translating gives CASIGLSSYEQYF.

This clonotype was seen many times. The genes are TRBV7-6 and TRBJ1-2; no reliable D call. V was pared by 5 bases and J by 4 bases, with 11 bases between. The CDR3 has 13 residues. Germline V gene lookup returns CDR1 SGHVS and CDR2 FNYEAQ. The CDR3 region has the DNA TGTGCCAGCAGCCCGGACGGTTTCTATGGCTACACCTTC. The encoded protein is CASSPDGFYGYTF.

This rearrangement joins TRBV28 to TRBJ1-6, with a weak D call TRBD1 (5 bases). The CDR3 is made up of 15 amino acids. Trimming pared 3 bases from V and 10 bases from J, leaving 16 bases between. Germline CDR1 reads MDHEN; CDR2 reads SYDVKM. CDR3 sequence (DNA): TGTGCCAGCAGTTTGTTTGACAGAGTAGAGTCACCCCTCCACTTT. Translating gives CASSLFDRVESPLHF. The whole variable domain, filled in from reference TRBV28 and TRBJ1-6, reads DVKVTQSSRYLVKRTGEKVFLECVQDMDHENMFWYRQDPGLGLRLIYFSYDVKMKEKGDIPEGYSVSREKKERFSLILESASTNQTSMYLCASSLFDRVESPLHFGNGTRLTVT.

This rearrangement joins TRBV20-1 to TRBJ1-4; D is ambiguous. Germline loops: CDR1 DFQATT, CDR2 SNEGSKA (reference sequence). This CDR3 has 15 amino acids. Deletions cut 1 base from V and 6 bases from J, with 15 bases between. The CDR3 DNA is TGCAGTGCTAGAGGGGAAGAACTTCGGGATGAAAAACTGTTTTTT. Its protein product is CSARGEELRDEKLFF.

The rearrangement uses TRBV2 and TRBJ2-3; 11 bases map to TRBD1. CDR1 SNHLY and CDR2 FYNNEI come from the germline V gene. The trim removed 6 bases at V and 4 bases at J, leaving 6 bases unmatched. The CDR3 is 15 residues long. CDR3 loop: CASRRDRGVADTQYF. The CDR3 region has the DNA TGTGCCAGCAGACGGGACAGGGGGGTGGCAGATACGCAGTATTTT. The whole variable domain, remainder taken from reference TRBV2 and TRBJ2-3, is EPEVTQTPSHQVTQMGQEVILRCVPISNHLYFYWYRQILGQKVEFLVSFYNNEISEKSEIFDDQFSVERPDGSNFTLKIRSTKLEDSAMYFCASRRDRGVADTQYFGPGTRLTVL.

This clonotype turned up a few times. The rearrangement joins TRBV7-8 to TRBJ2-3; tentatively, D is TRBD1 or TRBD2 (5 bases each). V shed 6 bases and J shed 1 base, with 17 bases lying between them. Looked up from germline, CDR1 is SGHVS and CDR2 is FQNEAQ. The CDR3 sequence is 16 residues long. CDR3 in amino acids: CASRPYRDGGTDTQYF. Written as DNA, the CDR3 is TGTGCCAGCAGGCCTTACCGGGACGGAGGCACAGATACGCAGTATTTT.

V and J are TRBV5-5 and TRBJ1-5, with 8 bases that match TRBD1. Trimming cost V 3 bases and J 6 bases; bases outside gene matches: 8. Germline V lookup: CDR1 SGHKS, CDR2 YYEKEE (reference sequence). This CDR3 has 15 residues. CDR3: CASSSGQGGFQPQHF. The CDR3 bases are TGTGCCAGCAGCTCCGGACAGGGCGGATTTCAGCCCCAGCATTTT.

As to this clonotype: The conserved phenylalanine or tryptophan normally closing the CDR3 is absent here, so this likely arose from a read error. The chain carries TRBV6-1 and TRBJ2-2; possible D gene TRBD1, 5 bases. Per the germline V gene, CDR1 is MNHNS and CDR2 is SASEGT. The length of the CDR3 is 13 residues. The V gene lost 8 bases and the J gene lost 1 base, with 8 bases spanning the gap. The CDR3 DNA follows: TGTGCCAGCGCCCAGGGGAACACCGGGGAGCTGTTTTTG. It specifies CASAQGNTGELFL.

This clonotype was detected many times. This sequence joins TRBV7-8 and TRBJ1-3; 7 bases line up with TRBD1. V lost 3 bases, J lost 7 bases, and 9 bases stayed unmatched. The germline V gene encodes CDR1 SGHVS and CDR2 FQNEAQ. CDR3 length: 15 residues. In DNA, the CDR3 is TGTGCCAGCAGCTTTGACAGGGAAATTGCGAACACCATATATTTT. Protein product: CASSFDREIANTIYF. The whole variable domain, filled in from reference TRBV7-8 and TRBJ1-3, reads GAGVSQSPRYKVAKRGQDVALRCDPISGHVSLFWYQQALGQGPEFLTYFQNEAQLDKSGLPSDRFFAERPEGSVSTLKIQRTQQEDSAVYLCASSFDREIANTIYFGEGSWLTVV.

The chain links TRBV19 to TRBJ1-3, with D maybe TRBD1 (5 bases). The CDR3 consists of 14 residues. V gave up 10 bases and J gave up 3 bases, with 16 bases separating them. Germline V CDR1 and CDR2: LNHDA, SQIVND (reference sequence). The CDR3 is CATSFQGRGNTIYF. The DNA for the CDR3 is TGTGCCACCTCGTTCCAGGGCCGTGGAAACACCATATATTTT.

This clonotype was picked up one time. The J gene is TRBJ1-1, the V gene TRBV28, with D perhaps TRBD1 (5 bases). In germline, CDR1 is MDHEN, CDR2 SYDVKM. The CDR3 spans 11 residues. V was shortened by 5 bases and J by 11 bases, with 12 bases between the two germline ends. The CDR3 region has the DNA TGTGCCAGCAGTAGGGGACCGGTCGCTTTCTTT. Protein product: CASSRGPVAFF.

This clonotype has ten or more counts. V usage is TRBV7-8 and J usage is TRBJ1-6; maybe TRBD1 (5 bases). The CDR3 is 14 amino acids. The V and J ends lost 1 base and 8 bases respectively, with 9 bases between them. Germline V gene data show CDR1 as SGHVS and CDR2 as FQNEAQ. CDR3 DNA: TGTGCCAGCAGCTTAGTGGGCAGGGATTCACCCCTCCACTTT. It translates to CASSLVGRDSPLHF.

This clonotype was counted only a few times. The CDR3: CASRDGTGGASGANVLTF. CDR3 coding DNA: TGTGCCAGCAGGGACGGCACAGGGGGCGCTTCTGGGGCCAACGTCCTGACTTTC. The V and J genes are TRBV6-5 and TRBJ2-6; TRBD1 matches at 9 bases. CDR1 and CDR2 (germline): MNHEY, SVGAGI. The CDR3 loop spans 18 amino acids. V shed 6 bases, J shed 1 base, and the junction held 10 bases outside the gene matches.

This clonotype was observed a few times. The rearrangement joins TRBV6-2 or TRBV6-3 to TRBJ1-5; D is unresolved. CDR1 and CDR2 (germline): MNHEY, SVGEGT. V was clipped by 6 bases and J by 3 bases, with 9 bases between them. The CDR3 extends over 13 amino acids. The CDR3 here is CASSRYNNQPQHF. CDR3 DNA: TGTGCCAGCAGCCGTTACAACAATCAGCCCCAGCATTTT.

The CDR3 protein is CASSLKGNQETQYF. The CDR3 DNA reads TGTGCCAGCAGTTTAAAGGGGAACCAAGAGACCCAGTACTTC. The chain recombines TRBV28 with TRBJ2-5, with TRBD1 as a possible D gene (5 bases). Germline loops: CDR1 MDHEN, CDR2 SYDVKM. The CDR3 has 14 amino acids. Trimming removed 2 bases at V and 0 bases at J, with 7 bases between. The variable domain in full, completed from reference TRBV28 and TRBJ2-5, reads DVKVTQSSRYLVKRTGEKVFLECVQDMDHENMFWYRQDPGLGLRLIYFSYDVKMKEKGDIPEGYSVSREKKERFSLILESASTNQTSMYLCASSLKGNQETQYFGPGTRLLVL.

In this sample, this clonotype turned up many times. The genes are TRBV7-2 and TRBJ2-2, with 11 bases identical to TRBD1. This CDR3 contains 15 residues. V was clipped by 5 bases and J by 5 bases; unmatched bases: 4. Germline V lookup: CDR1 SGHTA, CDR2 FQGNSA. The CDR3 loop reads CASSPRDRGTGELFF. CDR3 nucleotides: TGTGCCAGCAGCCCCCGGGACAGGGGGACCGGGGAGCTGTTTTTT.

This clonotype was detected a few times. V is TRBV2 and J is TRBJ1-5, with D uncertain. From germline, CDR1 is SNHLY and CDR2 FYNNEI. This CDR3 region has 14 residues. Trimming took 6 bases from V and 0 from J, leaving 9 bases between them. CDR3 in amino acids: CASRAGFSNQPQHF. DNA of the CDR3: TGTGCCAGCAGGGCCGGGTTTAGCAATCAGCCCCAGCATTTT.

CDR3 in amino acids: CASSFWDSFTDTQYF. DNA of the CDR3: TGTGCCAGCAGCTTCTGGGACAGCTTCACAGATACGCAGTATTTT. The rearrangement links TRBV5-6 to TRBJ2-3, with TRBD1 matching 7 bases. CDR1 is SGHDT, CDR2 YYEEEE, per germline. The CDR3 totals 15 residues. J gave up 2 bases and V 2 bases, and 5 bases lay outside the gene matches.

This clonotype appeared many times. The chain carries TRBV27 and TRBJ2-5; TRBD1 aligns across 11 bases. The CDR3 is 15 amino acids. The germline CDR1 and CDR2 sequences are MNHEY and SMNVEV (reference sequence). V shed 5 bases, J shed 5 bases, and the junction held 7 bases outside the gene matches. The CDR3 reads CASSPGTGGRETQYF. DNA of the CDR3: TGTGCCAGCAGTCCCGGGACAGGGGGAAGGGAGACCCAGTACTTC.

The chain's CDR3 is CASSVQDLAAETQYF. DNA of the CDR3: TGTGCCAGCAGTGTTCAGGACCTCGCTGCGGAGACCCAGTACTTC. This sequence joins TRBV2 and TRBJ2-5; D gene unclear. CDR1 and CDR2 (germline): SNHLY, FYNNEI. Trimming removed 4 bases from V and 5 bases from J, with 17 bases in between. The length of the CDR3 is 15 residues.